This passage covers 4 T cell receptor beta chains from one sample sequenced in a study of post-analysis software for immune sequencing data. Study conclusions and caveats: About five TRBV segments, including TRBV5-6, TRBV5-1 and TRBV20-1, were more frequent in patients than controls.

Presence of unique molecular identifiers characterized the TCR beta cDNA libraries. TCRdb redid the calling of the PCR reads with MiXCR, one entry per CDR3 protein. The sample lists 170,000 or so distinct CDR3 sequences, about 32% seen once, with less than 1.6% in the top ten. These receptors are not linked to any known antigen. Material for sequencing was blood. The receptors originated from a girl aged 5-17 years with multiple sclerosis.

In its sample, this clonotype was seen a few times. The chain links TRBV9 to TRBJ2-1, with 11 bases lining up with TRBD2. There are 17 residues in the CDR3. With 4 bases clipped from V and 6 bases from J, the junction kept 12 bases outside the gene matches. Germline loops: CDR1 SGDLS, CDR2 YYNGEE. The CDR3 DNA sequence: TGTGCCAGCAGCCCAAGGACTAGCGGGCTTTTTATCAATGAGCAGTTCTTC. It specifies CASSPRTSGLFINEQFF.

Note on this clonotype: Its ends do not fully match the called genes, so a read error is possible. The chain couples TRBV7-7 to TRBJ2-5; 12 nucleotides agree with TRBD2. Germline loops: CDR1 SSHAT, CDR2 FNYEAQ (reference sequence). The CDR3 sequence is 16 residues long. The CDR3 reads CASSPGLAGSVHEQYF. The CDR3 DNA reads as TGTGCTAGCAGCCCCGGACTAGCGGGAAGTGTGCATGAGCAGTACTTC.

About this clonotype: Since a much larger clone is just one base distant, this may be a read error. This chain connects TRBV24-1 to TRBJ2-3; maybe TRBD2 (5 bases). The CDR3 totals 15 residues. The V gene's germline CDR1 is KGHDR and CDR2 SFDVKD. The chain's CDR3 is CAASDGGRSGDTQYF. CDR3 DNA sequence: TGTGCCGCCAGTGACGGCGGTAGAAGCGGAGATACGCAGTATTTT.

This clonotype was detected ten times or more. The V and J genes are TRBV20-1 and TRBJ2-5; D gene unclear. Germline assignment: CDR1 DFQATT and CDR2 SNEGSKA (reference sequence). Trimming stripped 6 bases from V and 4 bases from J, with 12 bases between. This CDR3 has 12 amino acids. The CDR3 nucleotides read TGCAGTGCCCGGCGGCGCGTAGAGACCCAGTACTTC. Its protein is CSARRRVETQYF.